A selection of T cell receptor beta chains follows, all from one sample in a study of OX40 agonist ivuxolimab in advanced cancers. Sequencing was performed with immunoSEQ multiplex PCR; in TCRdb, only in-frame clones are kept and a portion is missing. In the table there are about 89,000 clones, roughly 84% of which are singletons. The source material was CD4+ or CD8+ T cells sorted from blood, sampled in a trial of the OX40 agonist ivuxolimab. All receptors come from an adult with an advanced solid tumor such as melanoma, head and neck, liver or kidney cancer. Each CDR3 is given with its conserved first and last residue. Each record gives: D gene, J gene, V gene, clone size, CDR3 DNA, CDR3 protein. The D gene is left open where the match is weak. Size is stated for part of the rows, as once, few or many counts, or as a class when the clone is expanded.

- TRBJ2-2 TRBV29-1 - TGCAGCGCCCGGGGGACCGGGGAGCTGTTTTTT CSARGTGELFF
- TRBJ1-1 TRBV5-1 - TGCGCCAGCAGCCGAGGGGACACTGAAGCTTTCTTT CASSRGDTEAFF
TRBD1 TRBJ1-6 TRBV6-6 - TGTGCCAGCCAAGGGGGCGGCAGGGGGAATTCACCCCTCCACTTT CASQGGGRGNSPLHF
- TRBJ2-1 TRBV5-4 - TGTGCCAGCAGCCCAACAGGTTCCAGCTCCTACAATGAGCAGTTCTTC CASSPTGSSSYNEQFF
- TRBJ1-1 TRBV5-8 few TGTGCCAGCAGCTTGAATCCGACTCAAGCTTTCTTT CASSLNPTQAFF
TRBD2 TRBJ2-7 TRBV5-4 - TGTGCCAGCAGTCTCAGCGGGGGGTCTTCCTACGAGCAGTACTTC CASSLSGGSSYEQYF
TRBD2 TRBJ2-3 TRBV7-2 - TGTGCCAGCAGCTTAGCTTTGCCGGGACTAGTGATGAGCACAGATACGCAGTATTTT CASSLALPGLVMSTDTQYF
TRBD1 TRBJ1-2 TRBV10-1 - TGCGCCAGCAGTGCAGGGGGAACTAACTATGGCTACACCTTC CASSAGGTNYGYTF
- TRBJ2-2 TRBV7-3 - TGTGCCAGCAGCTTAAGTGCGGGGGCGCGGAACACCGGGGAGCTGTTTTTT CASSLSAGARNTGELFF
- TRBJ2-5 TRBV19 - TGTGCCAGTAGTAGCCCCCTCGCAGGGCCAGAGACCCAGTACTTC CASSSPLAGPETQYF
TRBD2 TRBJ2-3 TRBV4-3 - TGCGCCAGCAGCCAAGATCTCCTAGCGGGGGGGTACACAGATACGCAGTATTTT CASSQDLLAGGYTDTQYF
TRBD1 TRBJ1-2 TRBV6-5 - TGTGCCAGCAGTTACTCAACAGGGGGGGACTATGGCTACACCTTC CASSYSTGGDYGYTF
- TRBJ2-2 TRBV19 - TGTGCCGGTCAGGACAGAGGGCGCGGGGAGCTGTTTTTT CAGQDRGRGELFF
TRBD2 TRBJ2-5 TRBV11-2 - TGTGCCAGCAGCTCGCGGACTAGCGTCGAAGAGACCCAGTACTTC CASSSRTSVEETQYF
- TRBJ2-7 TRBV7-2 - TGTGCCAGCAGCTCTGACACGGGGAGCTCCTACGAGCAGTACTTC CASSSDTGSSYEQYF
TRBD1 TRBJ2-3 TRBV6-4 - TGTGCCAGCAGTGGACAGGGTCGCACAGATACGCAGTATTTT CASSGQGRTDTQYF
- TRBJ1-3 TRBV19 - TGTGCCAGTAGTATACGTCAGGCCTCTGGAAACACCATATATTTT CASSIRQASGNTIYF
TRBD2 TRBJ2-1 TRBV19 - TGTGCCAGTACGGAGACTAGCTGGGGGGGGCAGTTCTTC CASTETSWGGQFF
- TRBJ2-7 TRBV2 - TGTGCCAGCAGCCCTTTGTACGAGCAGTACTTC CASSPLYEQYF
- TRBJ2-7 TRBV5-4 - TGTGCCAGCTTAGTACGCCACTCAGGCGAGCAGTACTTC CASLVRHSGEQYF
- TRBJ2-7 TRBV19 - TGTGCCAGTAGTGGGACGGCCGAGCAGTACTTC CASSGTAEQYF
- TRBJ1-1 TRBV5-1 - TGCGCCAGCAGCTTTCTGACAGGTTCGAACACTGAAGCTTTCTTT CASSFLTGSNTEAFF
TRBD2 TRBJ2-3 TRBV11-2 - TGTGCCAGCAGCTTAGATAGGGTAGCTAGCGGGGGGGATACGCAGTATTTT CASSLDRVASGGDTQYF
- TRBJ2-5 TRBV27 - TGTGCCAGCAGTTTATCCCACCGGGACAAGCGTCAAGAGACCCAGTACTTC CASSLSHRDKRQETQYF
- TRBJ2-5 TRBV30 - TGTGCCTGGAGTGTTAGAGGGGCTCCCGAGACCCAGTACTTC CAWSVRGAPETQYF
- TRBJ1-1 TRBV5-1 - TGCGCCAGCAGCTTGGATCCCCTGAACACTGAAGCTTTCTTT CASSLDPLNTEAFF